These 12 T cell receptor beta chains were all obtained from the same sample, sequenced in a study of human thymus T cells. TCRdb's copy holds only in-frame clones and misses some; the assay was immunoSEQ multiplex PCR. Altogether roughly 130,000 clones are present, about 94% being singletons, with the ten largest covering 0.02% to 0.03%. It was from resections taken during corrective heart surgery that the thymus tissue came. Sequenced material: thymus tissue. Receptors originate from a boy in the first two years of life with a congenital heart defect but otherwise immunologically healthy.

The chain is built from TRBV30 and TRBJ1-1; weak D call: TRBD1 (6 bases). V was clipped by 2 bases and J by 1 base, with 17 bases between them. CDR3 length equals 16 residues. In germline, CDR1 is GTSNPN, CDR2 SVGIG (reference sequence). CDR3 coding DNA: TGTGCCTGGAGTTCCCGAGGTGGGGGCACGAACACTGAAGCTTTCTTT. Its translation is CAWSSRGGGTNTEAFF.

V usage is TRBV10-2 and J usage is TRBJ2-5; D may be TRBD2 (7 bases). Trimming removed 3 bases at V and 0 bases at J, with 14 bases between. This CDR3 is built from 16 residues. Per the germline V gene, CDR1 is WSHSY and CDR2 is SAAADI. The CDR3: CASSDLRGGHQETQYF. CDR3 nucleotides: TGCGCCAGCAGTGACCTGAGGGGGGGGCACCAAGAGACCCAGTACTTC.

The V call is TRBV10-3, the J call TRBJ2-5; D gene unclear. Between the trimmed V and J ends, which lost 4 bases and 4 bases, there was a span of 10 bases. Per germline, CDR1 ENHRY and CDR2 SYGVKD. The CDR3 is made up of 13 amino acids. CDR3 sequence (DNA): TGTGCCATCAGTGTAGGAGTTTTAGAGACCCAGTACTTC. This gives the protein CAISVGVLETQYF.

The chain has TRBV5-5 and TRBJ1-1; the D gene is possibly TRBD1 (6 bases). Germline V gives CDR1 SGHKS, CDR2 YYEKEE (reference sequence). Trimming stripped 4 bases from V and 5 bases from J, with 15 bases between. CDR3 length equals 14 residues. CDR3 sequence reads: CASSLSSGETEAFF. The CDR3 DNA follows: TGTGCCAGCAGCCTTAGTTCAGGGGAGACTGAAGCTTTCTTT. The complete variable domain, with remaining parts taken from reference TRBV5-5 and TRBJ1-1, reads DAGVTQSPTHLIKTRGQQVTLRCSPISGHKSVSWYQQVLGQGPQFIFQYYEKEERGRGNFPDRFSARQFPNYSSELNVNALLLGDSALYLCASSLSSGETEAFFGQGTRLTVV.

This clone was seen just once. J is TRBJ2-7 and V is TRBV9; the D gene is possibly TRBD2 (5 bases). Trimming shortened V by 3 bases and J by 5 bases, and 15 bases separated the two germline ends. CDR1 is SGDLS and CDR2 is YYNGEE in the germline V gene. CDR3 size: 14 residues. This CDR3 reads CASSAREGRDEQYF. The CDR3 nucleotides read TGTGCCAGCAGCGCCCGAGAGGGCAGAGACGAGCAGTACTTC. Full variable domain (rest looked up from reference TRBV9 and TRBJ2-7): DSGVTQTPKHLITATGQRVTLRCSPRSGDLSVYWYQQSLDQGLQFLIQYYNGEERAKGNILERFSAQQFPDLHSELNLSSLELGDSALYFCASSAREGRDEQYFGPGTRLTVT.

This clone came up once. The chain is built from TRBV7-8 and TRBJ2-5, with TRBD2 matching over 8 bases. This CDR3 has 14 residues. V shed 8 bases, J shed 1 base, and the junction held 6 bases outside the gene matches. The germline V gene encodes CDR1 SGHVS and CDR2 FQNEAQ. CDR3 residues: CASSVAGSQETQYF. The CDR3 DNA follows: TGTGCCAGCTCGGTAGCGGGGAGCCAAGAGACCCAGTACTTC.

A single count supports this clone. The V call is TRBV7-8, the J call TRBJ1-6, with D tentatively TRBD1 (6 bases). Germline V gene lookup returns CDR1 SGHVS and CDR2 FQNEAQ. The V gene lost 4 bases and the J gene lost 3 bases, with 19 bases spanning the gap. The CDR3 loop spans 18 amino acids. Written as DNA, the CDR3 is TGTGCCAGCAGCTACCTCGGGAAAGGGGGAGACTATAATTCACCCCTCCACTTT. Protein: CASSYLGKGGDYNSPLHF.

This rearrangement joins TRBV6-6 to TRBJ2-1, with 11 bases identical to TRBD1. Germline CDR1 is MNHNY and CDR2 is SVGAGI (reference sequence). V lost 1 base to trimming and J lost 6 bases; unmatched junction nucleotides: 5. This CDR3 spans 16 amino acids. The CDR3 sequence is CASSYLAGQGGNEQFF. The DNA of the CDR3 is TGTGCCAGCAGTTACTTAGCGGGACAGGGGGGCAATGAGCAGTTCTTC.

This clone was detected only a few times. The chain uses TRBV14 and TRBJ1-6; 9 nucleotides align to TRBD1. Looked up from germline, CDR1 is SGHDN and CDR2 is FVKESK. The J segment lost 9 bases and the V segment lost 0 bases, leaving 6 bases of the junction unmatched. The length of the CDR3 is 16 residues. CDR3 residues: CASSQDRDRDGSPLHF. CDR3 coding DNA: TGTGCCAGCAGCCAAGATCGGGACAGGGACGGTTCACCCCTCCACTTT.

The J gene is TRBJ2-1, the V gene TRBV29-1; 10 bases fit TRBD2. Germline loops: CDR1 SQVTM, CDR2 ANQGSEA. CDR3 length equals 15 residues. V dropped 4 bases and J dropped 2; count of bases not matched to a gene: 5. The DNA of the CDR3 is TGCAGCGTTGCGGGACTAGCGACGGCCTACAATGAGCAGTTCTTC. Translation: CSVAGLATAYNEQFF.

This clone appeared a single time. The chain is built from TRBV4-3 and TRBJ2-5; 7 bases align to TRBD1. CDR1 is LGHNA and CDR2 is YSLEER in the germline V gene. V lost 3 bases, J lost 4 bases, and 8 bases stayed unmatched. This CDR3 comprises 15 residues. The CDR3 region has the DNA TGCGCCAGCAGCCAGGACTTACAGGGGTCAGAGACCCAGTACTTC. Its protein is CASSQDLQGSETQYF.

The chain carries TRBV6-5 and TRBJ1-2; D perhaps matches TRBD1 (5 bases). Trimming removed 2 bases from V and 4 bases from J, with 14 bases in between. The CDR3 has 15 amino acids. Germline CDR1 MNHEY, CDR2 SVGAGI. The CDR3: CASSYTGQGPYGYTF. The CDR3, as DNA: TGTGCCAGCAGTTACACGGGGCAGGGACCCTATGGCTACACCTTC.